The 9 T cell receptor beta chains below come from one sample, sequenced in a study of T cells in Graves' hyperthyroidism and ophthalmopathy (dated by TCRdb to the late 2010s). The library came from multiplex PCR. The sequencer was an Illumina HiSeq 2000. The TCR beta CDR3 regions were amplified from RNA transcripts. The TCR CDR3 was subjected to a first round of RT-PCR using the HTBI primer set and the Qiagen OneStep RT-PCR kit. Starting from the raw public reads, TCRdb applied fastp trimming at Q25, assembled clones with MiXCR and retained in-frame beta chains. Rows merge per CDR3 protein into single entries with the most common DNA and genes. This sample gives 640,000 or so distinct CDR3 sequences in total; approximately 14% of them show up just once. Around 4.1% of the sample is in the top ten clones. The sequencing input was blood. These receptors came from a woman aged 40 to 50 with Graves' ophthalmopathy.

This clonotype was found many times. This chain connects TRBV5-1 to TRBJ2-4; TRBD1 matches 7 bases. V lost 1 base, J lost 0 bases, and 10 bases stayed unmatched. Germline CDR1 reads SGHRS; CDR2 reads YFSETQ. The CDR3 runs to 18 residues. The DNA for the CDR3 is TGCGCCAGCAGCTTGAGCCCCCCACAGGGGTCAGCCAAAAACATTCAGTACTTC. This codes for CASSLSPPQGSAKNIQYF.

This clonotype was recorded many times. This CDR3 reads CASSLSPGGELFF. The CDR3 nucleotides read TGTGCCAGCAGTTTATCGCCAGGCGGGGAGCTGTTTTTT. The V call is TRBV28, the J call TRBJ2-2, with unresolved D. There are 13 residues in the CDR3. Germline V CDR1 and CDR2: MDHEN, SYDVKM. The V gene lost 1 base and the J gene lost 7 bases, with 7 bases spanning the gap. Supplemented by reference TRBV28 and TRBJ2-2, the full variable domain reads DVKVTQSSRYLVKRTGEKVFLECVQDMDHENMFWYRQDPGLGLRLIYFSYDVKMKEKGDIPEGYSVSREKKERFSLILESASTNQTSMYLCASSLSPGGELFFGEGSRLTVL.

This clonotype was detected many times. V and J are TRBV7-2 and TRBJ1-1, with D possibly matching TRBD1 (5 bases). The CDR3 has 15 amino acids. V was pared by 10 bases and J by 4 bases, with 22 bases between. Germline lookup yields CDR1 SGHTA and CDR2 FQGNSA. CDR3 coding DNA: TGTGCCACCCTGAGGGATGGGGGTTCGGGCACTGAAGCTTTCTTT. As protein: CATLRDGGSGTEAFF.

Many counts were recorded for this clonotype. This chain links TRBV6-5 with TRBJ1-2; weak D call: TRBD1 (5 bases). Trimming removed 10 bases from V and 8 bases from J, with 17 bases in between. The CDR3 runs 12 residues. CDR1 is MNHEY, CDR2 SVGAGI, per germline. DNA for the CDR3: TGTGCCACCTGGACAAACCCGGAGGGCTACACCTTC. It codes for CATWTNPEGYTF.

This clonotype was found a few times. V gene TRBV5-1 combines with J gene TRBJ1-1, with D perhaps TRBD1 (6 bases). The germline V gene encodes CDR1 SGHRS and CDR2 YFSETQ. The CDR3 has 15 amino acids. V was clipped by 2 bases and J by 6 bases, with 17 bases between them. CDR3 sequence (DNA): TGCGCCAGCAGCTTCGAGGGGGGGTCGTCGGCTGAAGCTTTCTTT. Residues: CASSFEGGSSAEAFF. Full variable domain (missing parts from reference TRBV5-1 and TRBJ1-1): KAGVTQTPRYLIKTRGQQVTLSCSPISGHRSVSWYQQTPGQGLQFLFEYFSETQRNKGNFPGRFSGRQFSNSRSEMNVSTLELGDSALYLCASSFEGGSSAEAFFGQGTRLTVV.

This clonotype appeared many times. V and J are TRBV7-3 and TRBJ2-7, with D hard to call. CDR1 SGHTA and CDR2 FQGTGA come from the germline V gene. The CDR3 length is 15 residues. V lost 1 base to trimming and J lost 0 bases, with 10 bases between them. As DNA, the CDR3 is TGTGCCAGCAGCTTAAATGCGGAAAGCTCCTACGAGCAGTACTTC. Amino acid sequence: CASSLNAESSYEQYF.

This clonotype was seen many times. The chain recombines TRBV6-2 or TRBV6-3 with TRBJ1-2; possible D gene TRBD1, 6 bases. With 8 bases removed from V and 5 bases from J, the gap between germline ends came to 9 bases. CDR1 is MNHEY and CDR2 is SVGEGT in the germline V gene. The CDR3 is 11 residues long. CDR3 nucleotide sequence: TGTGCCAGCTCCGGGACATATGGCTACACCTTC. It is translated as CASSGTYGYTF.

This chain links TRBV3-1 with TRBJ1-2; the D gene is possibly TRBD1 (6 bases). CDR3 size: 15 residues. V was clipped by 4 bases and J by 2 bases, with 14 bases between them. Germline V gene lookup returns CDR1 LGHDT and CDR2 YNNKEL (reference sequence). The CDR3 reads CASSPRSTGNYGYTF. The DNA of the CDR3 is TGTGCCAGCAGCCCTCGCTCGACAGGAAACTATGGCTACACCTTC.

V is TRBV12-3 or TRBV12-4 and J is TRBJ2-5; TRBD1 matches 9 bases. The V and J ends lost 5 bases and 6 bases, in that order; junction bases with no gene match: 13. The CDR3 covers 16 residues. CDR3 DNA sequence: TGTGCCAGCAGTGTTTTGCCGGGACAGGGCGACCAGACCCAGTACTTC. This gives the protein CASSVLPGQGDQTQYF.